The 28 T cell receptor beta chains given below trace back to one sample, sequenced in a study of identical twins. TCRdb itself ran the 5' RACE reads through MiXCR, one entry per CDR3 protein. The sample contains hundreds of thousands of distinct CDR3 sequences, 6% to 8% of which appear only once. The sample also formed part of further work on yellow fever vaccine responses in identical twins.

Sequenced sample: CD8+ T cells sorted from blood. These receptor sequences come from a woman aged 18-30 years in good health.

This chain connects TRBV4-1 to TRBJ2-3, with 7 bases identical to TRBD1. Germline V gene data show CDR1 as MGHRA and CDR2 as YSYEKL. The CDR3 covers 16 residues. The trim removed 4 bases at V and 0 bases at J, leaving 7 bases unmatched. The CDR3 coding sequence is TGCGCCAGCAGCCCCCGACAGGGTAGGAGCACAGATACGCAGTATTTT. Translating it yields CASSPRQGRSTDTQYF.

The sample holds a few counts of this clonotype. This sequence joins TRBV9 and TRBJ2-2, with a possible D match to TRBD1 (6 bases). The CDR3 covers 13 residues. Deletions cut 3 bases from V and 6 bases from J, with 9 bases between. Germline V gene data show CDR1 as SGDLS and CDR2 as YYNGEE. CDR3 nucleotides: TGTGCCAGCAGCGATACAGGGTCCGGGGAGCTGTTTTTT. Amino acids: CASSDTGSGELFF. The whole variable domain, filled in from reference TRBV9 and TRBJ2-2, reads DSGVTQTPKHLITATGQRVTLRCSPRSGDLSVYWYQQSLDQGLQFLIQYYNGEERAKGNILERFSAQQFPDLHSELNLSSLELGDSALYFCASSDTGSGELFFGEGSRLTVL.

In this sample, this clonotype turned up a few times. V gene TRBV7-8 combines with J gene TRBJ2-5; D is unclear. Germline CDR1 SGHVS, CDR2 FQNEAQ. The CDR3 covers 13 residues. V was clipped by 0 bases and J by 4 bases, with 6 bases between them. CDR3 sequence reads: CASSLAARETQYF. CDR3 nucleotides: TGTGCCAGCAGCTTAGCAGCAAGAGAGACCCAGTACTTC.

This clonotype was picked up many times. The rearrangement uses TRBV7-9 and TRBJ2-2; no reliable D call. CDR1 and CDR2 (germline): SEHNR, FQNEAQ (reference sequence). Deletions cut 5 bases from V and 0 bases from J, with 16 bases between. The CDR3 is 17 amino acids. The CDR3 here is CASSPRWPTTNTGELFF. Written as DNA, the CDR3 is TGTGCCAGCAGCCCCCGGTGGCCCACCACGAACACCGGGGAGCTGTTTTTT.

The gene calls are TRBV7-2 and TRBJ1-2; D might be TRBD1 (5 bases). The ends were cut back, 2 bases at V and 1 base at J, with 14 bases in the middle. Germline lookup yields CDR1 SGHTA and CDR2 FQGNSA. The CDR3 is 16 residues long. CDR3 sequence reads: CASSLPDGHVNYGYTF. The CDR3 nucleotides read TGTGCCAGCAGCTTACCCGACGGACACGTTAACTATGGCTACACCTTC.

This clonotype was detected only a few times. The chain links TRBV20-1 to TRBJ2-7; TRBD1 is a possible D gene (6 bases). Germline V lookup: CDR1 DFQATT, CDR2 SNEGSKA (reference sequence). Between the trimmed V and J ends, which lost 4 bases and 0 bases, there was a span of 10 bases. This CDR3 comprises 13 residues. The CDR3 loop is CSATGTSSYEQYV. CDR3 DNA sequence: TGCAGTGCTACAGGGACAAGCTCCTACGAGCAGTACGTC.

V and J are TRBV13 and TRBJ2-1, with D possibly being TRBD1 (5 bases). The CDR3 runs 14 residues. From germline, CDR1 is PRHDT and CDR2 FYEKMQ (reference sequence). Trimming stripped 3 bases from V and 7 bases from J, with 13 bases between. The CDR3 DNA reads TGTGCCAGCAGCTTTTTGCAGGGTGATAATGAGCAGTTCTTC. This codes for CASSFLQGDNEQFF.

Of note for this clonotype: A read error is possible here, since a much larger clone lies one base away. Lacking the conserved final phenylalanine or tryptophan, this CDR3 likely reflects a read error. The V gene is TRBV3-1, the J gene TRBJ2-1; 10 bases align to TRBD2. The trim removed 2 bases at V and 5 bases at J, leaving 6 bases unmatched. Per germline, CDR1 LGHDT and CDR2 YNNKEL (reference sequence). The CDR3 contains 16 residues. DNA of the CDR3: TGTGCCAGCAGCCAAACCGGGACTAGCGCACACAATGAGCAGTTCCTC. It is translated as CASSQTGTSAHNEQFL.

This clonotype has more than one count but fewer than ten. The chain is built from TRBV7-6 and TRBJ1-4, with a weak D call TRBD1 (5 bases). The CDR3 contains 13 residues. Trimming cost V 6 bases and J 3 bases, with 8 bases left between them. The germline CDR1 and CDR2 sequences are SGHVS and FNYEAQ. The CDR3 DNA follows: TGTGCCAGCAGAACGGGACCTAATGAAAAACTGTTTTTT. It codes for CASRTGPNEKLFF.

The CDR3, as DNA: TGTGCCAGCAGCGCACGGACTAGCGGGACCGGGGAGCTGTTTTTT. It specifies CASSARTSGTGELFF. This chain uses TRBV9 with TRBJ2-2, with 11 bases aligning to TRBD2. With V trimmed by 3 bases and J by 5 bases, 3 bases remained unmatched. The germline V gene encodes CDR1 SGDLS and CDR2 YYNGEE. The CDR3 sequence is 15 residues long.

This clonotype showed up just a few times. The gene calls are TRBV5-8 and TRBJ1-2; D remains ambiguous. The CDR3 loop spans 13 amino acids. Germline CDR1 SGHTS, CDR2 YDEGEE. Deletions cut 3 bases from V and 4 bases from J, with 10 bases between. The CDR3 region is CASSSQEPYGYTF. CDR3 bases: TGTGCCAGCAGCTCCCAGGAGCCCTATGGCTACACCTTC.

In its sample, this clonotype was seen a few times. CDR3 loop: CASSQDPSIADTQYF. DNA for the CDR3: TGTGCCAGCAGCCAAGATCCGTCCATAGCAGATACGCAGTATTTT. The chain links TRBV3-1 to TRBJ2-3; D is unresolved. Between the trimmed V and J ends, which lost 0 bases and 4 bases, there was a span of 11 bases. The CDR3 consists of 15 residues. Germline CDR1 LGHDT, CDR2 YNNKEL (reference sequence).

This clonotype was seen only a few times. J is TRBJ2-7 and V is TRBV6-2 or TRBV6-3; D is unclear. V shed 0 bases and J shed 6 bases, with 12 bases lying between them. There are 14 residues in the CDR3. Germline assignment: CDR1 MNHEY and CDR2 SVGEGT. CDR3: CASSYSENSPEQYF. For the CDR3, the DNA is TGTGCCAGCAGTTACTCTGAGAATTCTCCCGAGCAGTACTTC.

This clonotype was observed a handful of times. CDR3 sequence (DNA): TGTGCCAGCAGCTTAGGGGGGAGTTCAGATACGCAGTATTTT. This codes for CASSLGGSSDTQYF. The chain joins TRBV7-6 to TRBJ2-3; D possibly matches TRBD1 or TRBD2 (5 bases each). From germline, CDR1 is SGHVS and CDR2 FNYEAQ. V lost 1 base to trimming and J lost 4 bases, with 9 bases between them. This CDR3 is built from 14 residues. Variable domain in full (rest from reference TRBV7-6 and TRBJ2-3): GAGVSQSPRYKVTKRGQDVALRCDPISGHVSLYWYRQALGQGPEFLTYFNYEAQQDKSGLPNDRFSAERPEGSISTLTIQRTEQRDSAMYRCASSLGGSSDTQYFGPGTRLTVL.

The chain has TRBV5-6 and TRBJ2-7, with D possibly being TRBD2 (7 bases). The germline V and J ends were trimmed by 4 bases and 6 bases, with 14 bases remaining between them. Germline V gene lookup returns CDR1 SGHDT and CDR2 YYEEEE. This CDR3 spans 13 amino acids. The CDR3 loop is CASSPGGLCEQYV. CDR3 DNA: TGTGCCAGCAGCCCCGGGGGGCTCTGCGAGCAGTACGTC.

This clonotype was observed many times. The chain couples TRBV12-3 or TRBV12-4 to TRBJ1-5, with a weak D call TRBD1 (5 bases). Trimming pared 5 bases from V and 7 bases from J, leaving 9 bases between. The CDR3 extends over 12 amino acids. The CDR3: CASSGGVQPQHF. The CDR3 bases are TGTGCCAGCAGTGGGGGGGTACAGCCCCAGCATTTT.

This clonotype appeared a few times. V is TRBV7-7 and J is TRBJ2-1; D gene ambiguous. V lost 5 bases and J lost 5, with 22 bases in between. CDR3 length: 17 amino acids. The germline V gene has CDR1 SSHAT and CDR2 FNYEAQ (reference sequence). CDR3 amino acids: CASSLTYSRGLDNEQFF. The CDR3 DNA reads as TGTGCCAGCAGCCTAACGTATTCCCGAGGCTTGGACAATGAGCAGTTCTTC.

This clonotype showed up many times. The gene calls are TRBV7-8 and TRBJ2-1; TRBD2 matches 8 bases. CDR3 size: 15 residues. The junction had 6 bases not matched to a gene; V was cut back by 2 bases and J by 6 bases. The germline gives CDR1 SGHVS, CDR2 FQNEAQ. The CDR3 DNA follows: TGTGCCAGCAGCTTACAAAGCGGGAGCCCCAATGAGCAGTTCTTC. Encoded protein: CASSLQSGSPNEQFF.

V gene TRBV7-2 combines with J gene TRBJ2-1; 7 bases line up with TRBD1. Germline V lookup: CDR1 SGHTA, CDR2 FQGNSA. The CDR3 has 14 amino acids. V lost 2 bases to trimming and J lost 7 bases; unmatched junction nucleotides: 5. CDR3 in DNA: TGTGCCAGCAGCTTAATCCCAGGGGGAAATGAGCAGTTCTTC. This codes for CASSLIPGGNEQFF.

This clonotype occurred many times. This chain uses TRBV13 with TRBJ2-7; tentatively, D is TRBD2 (7 bases). Trimming took 4 bases from V and 4 from J, leaving 11 bases between them. CDR3 length: 13 residues. Germline assignment: CDR1 PRHDT and CDR2 FYEKMQ (reference sequence). The CDR3 is CASSSRGGYEQYV. CDR3 nucleotides: TGTGCCAGCAGCTCTAGGGGGGGTTACGAGCAGTACGTC.

This clonotype was seen a handful of times. V gene TRBV20-1 combines with J gene TRBJ2-5; the match to TRBD2 covers 8 bases. Germline CDR1 reads DFQATT; CDR2 reads SNEGSKA (reference sequence). The length of the CDR3 is 16 residues. J gave up 7 bases and V 1 base, and 14 bases lay outside the gene matches. The CDR3 reads CSARGTSGDFGGTQYF. CDR3 coding DNA: TGCAGTGCTAGAGGTACTAGCGGAGATTTTGGTGGGACCCAGTACTTC.

This clonotype was recorded many times. The rearrangement uses TRBV5-1 and TRBJ2-3, with a possible D match to TRBD1 (6 bases). Germline assignment: CDR1 SGHRS and CDR2 YFSETQ. The CDR3 runs 15 residues. Between the trimmed V and J ends, which lost 2 bases and 3 bases, there was a span of 13 bases. CDR3 coding DNA: TGCGCCAGCAGCTTAAACAGGGCTAGGACAGATACGCAGTATTTT. Encoded protein: CASSLNRARTDTQYF.

This clonotype was counted at least ten times. This sequence joins TRBV12-3 or TRBV12-4 and TRBJ2-3; 10 bases map to TRBD2. The CDR3 has 15 amino acids. J lost 4 bases, V lost 3 bases, and 4 bases had no gene match. CDR3 loop: CASSLASGSPDTQYF. CDR3 DNA: TGTGCCAGCAGTTTGGCTAGCGGGAGTCCAGATACGCAGTATTTT.

The table lists this clonotype with many counts. V usage is TRBV4-1 and J usage is TRBJ1-1; no definite D call. Germline CDR1 is MGHRA and CDR2 is YSYEKL. The CDR3 consists of 13 residues. V was cut by 0 bases and J by 4 bases, with 6 bases left in between. In DNA, the CDR3 is TGCGCCAGCAGCCAAGATCACGGCACTGAAGCTTTCTTT. Its translation: CASSQDHGTEAFF.

Only a few counts were recorded for this clonotype. CDR3 protein: CATSGREFYGYTF. CDR3 DNA sequence: TGTGCCACCAGCGGCAGGGAATTCTATGGCTACACCTTC. The chain has TRBV15 and TRBJ1-2; D is perhaps TRBD1 (5 bases). Germline V gene data show CDR1 as LNHNV and CDR2 as YYDKDF (reference sequence). The CDR3 loop spans 13 amino acids. V was trimmed by 5 bases and J by 4 bases, leaving 11 bases between them.

This chain uses TRBV18 with TRBJ2-1; D unclear. Germline V gene sequence: CDR1 KGHSH, CDR2 LQKENI. CDR3 length equals 16 residues. V dropped 1 base and J dropped 2 bases, with 12 bases sitting between them. The CDR3 nucleotides read TGTGCCAGCTCACCACTCGGACGAGACCCCTACAATGAGCAGTTCTTC. Translation: CASSPLGRDPYNEQFF. Supplemented by reference TRBV18 and TRBJ2-1, the full variable domain reads NAGVMQNPRHLVRRRGQEARLRCSPMKGHSHVYWYRQLPEEGLKFMVYLQKENIIDESGMPKERFSAEFPKEGPSILRIQQVVRGDSAAYFCASSPLGRDPYNEQFFGPGTRLTVL.

This clonotype was observed a handful of times. The chain combines TRBV11-2 with TRBJ2-1, with TRBD1 as a possible D gene (6 bases). The germline gives CDR1 SGHAT, CDR2 FQNNGV. V lost 10 bases to trimming and J lost 3 bases, with 16 bases between them. CDR3 size: 14 residues. DNA of the CDR3: TGTGCCATCCATAACAGGGAAGACTACAATGAGCAGTTCTTC. Translation: CAIHNREDYNEQFF.

This chain links TRBV10-2 with TRBJ2-2; 9 nucleotides match TRBD2. CDR1 and CDR2 (germline): WSHSY, SAAADI. The CDR3 runs to 14 residues. Losses at the gene ends were 8 bases for V and 3 bases for J; bases not matched to a gene: 4. The CDR3: CASWLAGHTGELFF. CDR3 bases: TGCGCCAGCTGGCTAGCGGGGCACACCGGGGAGCTGTTTTTT.